A selection of T cell receptor beta chains follows, all from one sample in a study of vaccination effects on CD4 cells after COVID-19. What these receptors recognize is not known. Sequencing used immunoSEQ multiplex PCR; TCRdb keeps in-frame clones, though not all of them. The repertoire holds roughly 76,000 clones, with approximately 74% as singletons. This sample comprised CD4+ T cells from PBMCs cultured with HCoV-229E spike peptides, obtained before COVID-19 vaccination. The receptors here all came from a human donor who received a COVID-19 vaccine. Both conserved end residues are part of each CDR3. D genes are given only for firm matches. Size is omitted from some rows. Given values are once, few, many or a class for expanded clones.

J gene,V gene,D gene,clone size,CDR3 DNA,CDR3 protein
TRBJ1-1,TRBV2,-,-,TGTGCCAGCAAGGGGCAGCGGAACACTGAAGCTTTCTTT,CASKGQRNTEAFF
TRBJ2-6,TRBV25-1,-,-,TGTGCCAGCTCTAACTCTGGGGCCAACGTCCTGACTTTC,CASSNSGANVLTF
TRBJ1-3,TRBV25-1,-,-,TGTGCCAGCAGTGATTCATTAGGTCGAGACACCATATATTTT,CASSDSLGRDTIYF
TRBJ2-1,TRBV6-1,TRBD2,once,TGTGCCAGCAGTGAACTTTCTTCGGGGGGGTATCCCGACAATGAGCAGTTCTTC,CASSELSSGGYPDNEQFF
TRBJ1-1,TRBV4-1,TRBD1,-,TGCGCCAGCAGTGGACAGGGGGGATCGAACCCTGAAGCTTTCTTT,CASSGQGGSNPEAFF
TRBJ2-3,TRBV7-2,-,-,TGTGCCAGCAGCTTTCGGGCAAGTGGGGATACGCAGTATTTT,CASSFRASGDTQYF
TRBJ2-5,TRBV4-1,-,-,TGCGCCAGCAGCCAAGGTATGGGCCTGAGGCAAGAGACCCAGTACTTC,CASSQGMGLRQETQYF
TRBJ2-3,TRBV7-2,TRBD2,-,TGTGCCAGCAGCTGGGGACTAGCGGGGGTGAGCACAGATACGCAGTATTTT,CASSWGLAGVSTDTQYF
TRBJ1-4,TRBV4-3,-,-,TGCGCCAGCAGCCCGGGGGGCGGGATGTTTGAAAAACTGTTTTTT,CASSPGGGMFEKLFF
TRBJ2-2,TRBV5-1,TRBD2,-,TGCGCCAGCAGACCCTCAACTAGCGGGGGGCAGAGCGGGGAGCTGTTTTTT,CASRPSTSGGQSGELFF
TRBJ2-1,TRBV5-1,-,once,TGCGCCAGCAGCTTGGTTCGCTCCTACAATGAGCAGTTCTTC,CASSLVRSYNEQFF
TRBJ1-2,TRBV30,-,few,TGTGCCTGGAGTGTGGGAGGAACTAACTATGGCTACACCTTC,CAWSVGGTNYGYTF
TRBJ1-2,TRBV5-4,TRBD1,-,TGTGCCAGCAGCTCCCCGGACAGGGGTCAAGGCTACACCTTC,CASSSPDRGQGYTF
TRBJ2-4,TRBV28,-,once,TGTGCCAGCAGCGGAGGGGGAGCCAAAAACATTCAGTACTTC,CASSGGGAKNIQYF
TRBJ2-2,TRBV6-4,TRBD2,-,TGTGCCAGCAGATGGGAGGGCAACACCGGGGAGCTGTTTTTT,CASRWEGNTGELFF
TRBJ2-6,TRBV30,TRBD1,-,TGTGCCTGGTACCGGGACAGGGGGCTTGGGGCCAACGTCCTGACTTTC,CAWYRDRGLGANVLTF
TRBJ1-1,TRBV6-1,-,-,TGTGCCAGCAGTGAAGCGCGAAGGGGTTTCGAGGCTTTCTTT,CASSEARRGFEAFF
TRBJ2-6,TRBV24-1,-,-,TGTGCCACCAGTGGCAGCTCTGGGGCCAACGTCCTGACTTTC,CATSGSSGANVLTF
TRBJ2-5,TRBV7-9,TRBD2,-,TGTGCCAGCAGCCCTAGCGGAGGCCAAGAGACCCAGTACTTC,CASSPSGGQETQYF
TRBJ2-2,TRBV5-1,-,-,TGCGCCAGCAGCTTGGACGGGGGTGGGGCGAACACCGGGGAGCTGTTTTTT,CASSLDGGGANTGELFF
TRBJ1-5,TRBV6-5,-,-,TGTGCCAGCAGTCGGACGGGAAATCAGCCCCAGCATTTT,CASSRTGNQPQHF
TRBJ2-5,TRBV3-1/TRBV3-2,TRBD1,-,TGTGCCAGCAGCCCGAGGCAGGGGGCCGGTCAAGAGACCCAGTACTTC,CASSPRQGAGQETQYF
TRBJ1-5,TRBV5-6,TRBD1,few,TGTGCCAGCAGCTTGAGGGGGGGACACAGGGGGAGTCAGCCCCAGCATTTT,CASSLRGGHRGSQPQHF
TRBJ2-3,TRBV7-2,-,medium-sized,TGTGCCAGCACCGTTTACTCCAGCACAGATACGCAGTATTTT,CASTVYSSTDTQYF
TRBJ1-3,TRBV6-5,-,-,TGTGCCAGCAGTTACCAGGGGTCTGGAAACACCATATATTTT,CASSYQGSGNTIYF
TRBJ2-5,TRBV27,-,-,TGTGCCAGCAGTAGAGGGGTTGGAGAGACCCAGTACTTC,CASSRGVGETQYF
TRBJ1-2,TRBV18,TRBD1,-,TGTGCCAGCTCACGAGGGACAGGGGAAGGCTACACCTTC,CASSRGTGEGYTF
TRBJ2-5,TRBV18,TRBD2,-,TGTGCCAGCTCACCACTACTAGCGGAAGAGACCCAGTACTTC,CASSPLLAEETQYF
TRBJ1-1,TRBV6-5,-,-,TGTGCCAGCAGTTCGGGGCGAACTGAAGCTTTCTTT,CASSSGRTEAFF
TRBJ2-5,TRBV27,TRBD1,-,TGTGCCAGCAAGGTTGGAGGGACAGGGTTTCGAGAGACCCAGTACTTC,CASKVGGTGFRETQYF
TRBJ2-5,TRBV11-3,-,-,TGTGCCAGCAGCCCAGGCAGGGGGGCGGTGGAGACCCAGTACTTC,CASSPGRGAVETQYF
TRBJ1-4,TRBV5-5,TRBD1,once,TGTGCCAGCAGCCGGGGGACAGATACGGCCGAAAAACTGTTTTTT,CASSRGTDTAEKLFF
TRBJ1-5,TRBV3-1/TRBV3-2,TRBD1,-,TGTGCCAGCAGCGGGACAGGGGGCGGTCAGCCCCAGCATTTT,CASSGTGGGQPQHF
TRBJ2-1,TRBV27,-,-,TGTGCCAGCAGTTTCAGGTACAATGAGCAGTTCTTC,CASSFRYNEQFF
TRBJ1-1,TRBV7-2,TRBD1,-,TGTGCCAGCAGCCTAGGGGGCACAGGGGGCACTGAAGCTTTCTTT,CASSLGGTGGTEAFF
TRBJ2-1,TRBV5-4,-,-,TGTGCCAGCAGCTTGGACAGATCCTACAATGAGCAGTTCTTC,CASSLDRSYNEQFF
TRBJ1-2,TRBV19,-,-,TGTGCCAGTAGGCGCACAGGGCTTGCTAACTATGGCTACACCTTC,CASRRTGLANYGYTF
TRBJ2-1,TRBV19,-,-,TGTGCCAGTAGTATTCTTCAGGGCTACAATGAGCAGTTCTTC,CASSILQGYNEQFF
TRBJ2-3,TRBV9,TRBD1,-,TGTGCCAGCAGCGTTCCGACAGGGGGGACAGATACGCAGTATTTT,CASSVPTGGTDTQYF
TRBJ1-1,TRBV20-1,-,-,TGCAGTGCTAGTGCGGCTGGCCACGAACAAGCTTTCTTT,CSASAAGHEQAFF
TRBJ1-3,TRBV29-1,-,-,TGCAGCGTCGAGGACGGAGGCTCTGGAAACACCATATATTTT,CSVEDGGSGNTIYF
TRBJ2-1,TRBV7-2,-,-,TGTGCCAGCAGCCCACAGGGTAGGAACTACAATGAGCAGTTCTTC,CASSPQGRNYNEQFF